Listed below are T cell receptor beta chains from one sample, sequenced in a study of blood T cell repertoires in COVID-19. Profiled with immunoSEQ multiplex PCR; TCRdb holds only in-frame clones, not every one. The table lists fewer than 100,000 clones, roughly 90% of them singletons. Sequencing was done on a sample of peripheral blood. Source of these receptors: a man aged 60 to 69 with acute or convalescent COVID-19. Both conserved end residues are part of each CDR3. D genes are given only for firm matches. Expanded clones are given a class, and other clones once, few, many or no size at all.

TRBJ1-1 | NA | TRBV7-9 | NA | CASSLVGRENTEAFF | TGTGCCAGCAGCTTAGTTGGCAGGGAGAACACTGAAGCTTTCTTT
TRBJ1-2 | TRBD1 | TRBV5-3 | once | CARRLDRGGWDGYTF | TGTGCCAGAAGGCTGGACAGGGGTGGATGGGATGGCTACACCTTC
TRBJ1-2 | NA | TRBV5-1 | NA | CASSFDIFNYGYTF | TGCGCCAGCAGCTTCGACATCTTTAACTATGGCTACACCTTC
TRBJ2-5 | TRBD2 | TRBV18 | NA | CASSPLAGGYQETQYF | TGTGCCAGCTCACCGCTAGCGGGGGGATACCAAGAGACCCAGTACTTC
TRBJ1-3 | NA | TRBV6-1 | NA | CASSESTGTLYTIYF | TGTGCCAGCAGTGAATCCACAGGGACGTTATACACCATATATTTT
TRBJ1-1 | NA | TRBV6-5 | NA | CASKNQGQVKAFF | TGTGCCAGCAAAAATCAGGGGCAGGTCAAAGCTTTCTTT
TRBJ1-1 | NA | TRBV7-3 | NA | CASSPRGRNTEAFF | TGTGCCAGCAGCCCGCGCGGGAGGAACACTGAAGCTTTCTTT
TRBJ2-5 | NA | TRBV11-3 | NA | CASSHVGREETQYF | TGTGCCAGCAGCCACGTGGGGAGAGAAGAGACCCAGTACTTC
TRBJ1-2 | NA | TRBV6-5 | NA | CASSQDRVVPRYTF | TGTGCCAGCAGCCAAGATAGAGTAGTACCCCGCTACACCTTC
TRBJ2-1 | NA | TRBV2 | NA | CASSERSSVSSYNEQFF | TGTGCCAGCAGTGAAAGGTCTAGCGTAAGCTCCTACAATGAGCAGTTCTTC
TRBJ2-3 | TRBD1 | TRBV5-1 | NA | CASSLNSGGDTQYF | TGCGCCAGCAGCTTGAACTCAGGGGGCGATACGCAGTATTTT
TRBJ1-4 | NA | TRBV15 | NA | CATSRGSIEEKLFF | TGTGCCACCAGCAGAGGCAGTATCGAAGAAAAACTGTTTTTT
TRBJ1-3 | NA | TRBV6-5 | NA | CASSYFQGVGGNTIYF | TGTGCCAGCAGTTACTTCCAAGGGGTCGGTGGAAACACCATATATTTT
TRBJ1-2 | NA | TRBV11-2 | once | CASSLDFVRAKTF | TGTGCCAGCAGCTTAGATTTTGTCAGGGCAAAAACCTTC
TRBJ2-3 | TRBD2 | TRBV29-1 | once | CSVNPSGTNTDTQYF | TGCAGCGTAAACCCCTCAGGGACTAACACAGATACGCAGTATTTT
TRBJ2-1 | TRBD2 | TRBV6-5 | NA | CASLAGLTDNEQFF | TGTGCCAGTTTAGCGGGGTTGACGGACAATGAGCAGTTCTTC
TRBJ1-5 | NA | TRBV10-2 | NA | CASSFGQNSNQPQHF | TGCGCCAGCAGCTTTGGACAGAATAGCAATCAGCCCCAGCATTTT
TRBJ1-2 | NA | TRBV19 | NA | CASSTGGYGYTF | TGTGCCAGTAGTACGGGGGGCTATGGCTACACCTTC
TRBJ2-4 | TRBD2 | TRBV7-2 | NA | CASSSSVAGVNIQYF | TGTGCCAGCAGCTCCAGCGTCGCGGGAGTAAACATTCAGTACTTC
TRBJ1-5 | NA | TRBV20-1 | NA | CSASLAHSNQPQHF | TGCAGTGCTAGTTTGGCCCATAGCAATCAGCCCCAGCATTTT
TRBJ1-2 | NA | TRBV25-1 | NA | CASSGVGGYGYTF | TGTGCCAGCAGTGGGGTAGGGGGCTATGGCTACACCTTC
TRBJ1-1 | NA | TRBV5-5 | NA | CASSVSWGLGNTEAFF | TGTGCCAGCAGCGTTTCTTGGGGGCTCGGAAACACTGAAGCTTTCTTT
TRBJ1-3 | NA | TRBV12-3/TRBV12-4 | NA | CASSLLLNTIYF | TGTGCCAGCAGTTTACTTTTAAACACCATATATTTT
TRBJ1-2 | TRBD1 | TRBV19 | NA | CASRIRQGGYGYTF | TGTGCCAGTAGAATAAGACAGGGAGGCTATGGCTACACCTTC
TRBJ1-2 | NA | TRBV3-1/TRBV3-2 | NA | CASSQDRGYTF | TGTGCCAGCAGCCAAGACCGTGGCTACACCTTC
TRBJ2-3 | NA | TRBV9 | NA | CASSGGQRDTQYF | TGTGCCAGCAGCGGCGGACAGAGAGATACGCAGTATTTT
TRBJ2-1 | NA | TRBV2 | NA | CASSVSRNNEQFF | TGTGCCAGCAGTGTTAGCCGGAACAATGAGCAGTTCTTC
TRBJ2-5 | NA | TRBV12-3/TRBV12-4 | NA | CASMPGGRETQYF | TGTGCCAGCATGCCCGGGGGGCGAGAGACCCAGTACTTC
TRBJ2-2 | NA | TRBV6-5 | NA | CASSFRDPSGELFF | TGTGCCAGCAGTTTCAGGGATCCCAGCGGGGAGCTGTTTTTT
TRBJ1-5 | TRBD1 | TRBV6-5 | NA | CASSSGTAYSNQPQHF | TGTGCCAGCAGTTCCGGGACAGCCTATAGCAATCAGCCCCAGCATTTT
TRBJ1-1 | TRBD1 | TRBV27 | NA | CASSLTGGNTEAFF | TGTGCCAGCAGCCTGACAGGGGGTAACACTGAAGCTTTCTTT
TRBJ1-1 | TRBD1 | TRBV7-9 | NA | CASSIRDSSGAFF | TGTGCCAGCAGCATTAGGGACAGCTCGGGGGCTTTCTTT
TRBJ2-5 | NA | TRBV2 | NA | CASSDNPTGLGGTQYF | TGTGCCAGCAGCGATAACCCGACAGGACTTGGAGGGACCCAGTACTTC
TRBJ2-7 | TRBD2 | TRBV19 | NA | CASSTSGSVNEQYF | TGTGCCAGTAGTACTAGCGGGAGTGTCAACGAGCAGTACTTC
TRBJ1-5 | TRBD1 | TRBV7-2 | few | CASSLDGQGNQPQHF | TGTGCCAGCAGCTTAGATGGACAGGGCAATCAGCCCCAGCATTTT
TRBJ2-6 | TRBD1 | TRBV4-1 | NA | CASSPQTGGISGANVLTF | TGCGCCAGCAGCCCACAGACAGGGGGAATATCTGGGGCCAACGTCCTGACTTTC
TRBJ2-7 | TRBD2 | TRBV18 | NA | CASSDRTSETYEQYF | TGTGCCAGCTCAGATCGGACTAGCGAGACCTACGAGCAGTACTTC
TRBJ1-3 | NA | TRBV29-1 | NA | CSVSQGTDGNTIYF | TGCAGCGTGTCCCAAGGAACAGATGGAAACACCATATATTTT
TRBJ2-3 | NA | TRBV5-1 | NA | CASSFNVGLTDTQYF | TGCGCCAGCAGCTTTAATGTGGGCCTCACAGATACGCAGTATTTT
TRBJ2-7 | NA | TRBV5-1 | NA | CASSLNIFPGQSNPDYEQYF | TGCGCCAGCAGCTTGAATATTTTCCCCGGACAGTCAAATCCGGACTACGAGCAGTACTTC
TRBJ2-7 | NA | TRBV5-4 | NA | CASSLRGGGSYEQYF | TGTGCCAGCAGCTTGAGGGGGGGCGGTTCCTACGAGCAGTACTTC
TRBJ2-7 | NA | TRBV7-2 | NA | CASSLDNYEQYF | TGTGCCAGCAGCTTAGACAACTACGAGCAGTACTTC
TRBJ1-1 | NA | TRBV29-1 | NA | CSVEGRGREDEAFF | TGCAGCGTTGAAGGTCGTGGCAGGGAAGATGAAGCTTTCTTT
TRBJ1-2 | NA | TRBV6-5 | NA | CASSPYKALGYGYTF | TGTGCCAGCTCCCCCTACAAGGCCCTCGGGTATGGCTACACCTTC
TRBJ2-2 | TRBD1 | TRBV11-3 | once | CASSLVPGQGGTGELFF | TGTGCCAGCAGCTTAGTGCCGGGACAGGGGGGAACCGGGGAGCTGTTTTTT
TRBJ2-6 | NA | TRBV7-9 | once | CASSFPTAAGANVLTF | TGTGCCAGCAGCTTTCCGACTGCCGCTGGGGCCAACGTCCTGACTTTC
TRBJ1-2 | NA | TRBV5-1 | NA | CASATSVYYGYTF | TGCGCCAGCGCAACGAGCGTTTACTATGGCTACACCTTC
TRBJ2-2 | TRBD2 | TRBV7-9 | NA | CASSSDKRELGTGELFF | TGTGCCAGCAGCAGTGACAAGCGGGAGTTGGGCACCGGGGAGCTGTTTTTT
TRBJ2-2 | TRBD2 | TRBV2 | NA | CASSETSGGATIGELFF | TGTGCCAGCAGCGAGACTAGCGGGGGGGCTACAATCGGGGAGCTGTTTTTT
TRBJ2-7 | TRBD2 | TRBV28 | NA | CASSPPGGIAYEQYF | TGTGCCAGCAGTCCTCCGGGGGGGATCGCCTACGAGCAGTACTTC
TRBJ2-7 | NA | TRBV30 | NA | CAWRGGDPAYEQYF | TGTGCCTGGAGAGGCGGGGACCCGGCCTACGAGCAGTACTTC
TRBJ2-5 | TRBD2 | TRBV27 | NA | CASSTPGLAGGETQYF | TGTGCCAGCAGTACCCCGGGACTAGCGGGAGGCGAGACCCAGTACTTC
TRBJ2-3 | TRBD2 | TRBV6-5 | NA | CASSREAGTQYF | TGTGCCAGCAGTCGGGAGGCGGGTACGCAGTATTTT
TRBJ1-5 | NA | TRBV20-1 | once | CSASSPGMSRYSNQPQHF | TGCAGTGCTAGTAGTCCCGGCATGTCTAGATATAGCAATCAGCCCCAGCATTTT
TRBJ2-3 | TRBD2 | TRBV10-1 | NA | CASSESSGRTDTQYF | TGCGCCAGCAGTGAGTCAAGCGGGAGGACAGATACGCAGTATTTT
TRBJ2-3 | NA | TRBV27 | NA | CASSFTSSTDTQYF | TGTGCCAGCAGTTTTACTTCTAGCACAGATACGCAGTATTTT
TRBJ2-2 | TRBD1 | TRBV19 | NA | CASKPGQGNAGELFF | TGTGCCAGTAAACCGGGACAGGGAAATGCCGGGGAGCTGTTTTTT
TRBJ1-1 | NA | TRBV30 | NA | CAWSEYPGGGDTEAFF | TGTGCCTGGAGTGAATATCCTGGAGGGGGGGACACTGAAGCTTTCTTT
TRBJ1-4 | TRBD1 | TRBV6-1 | NA | CASSDFRIVGLRGNEKLFF | TGTGCCAGCAGTGACTTTCGAATAGTAGGCCTCAGGGGGAATGAAAAACTGTTTTTT